This T cell receptor (beta chain) emerged from a study of early stage breast cancer tumors. Study in general: Under 10 ER+/PR+/HER2- tumors were invasive ductal; four were invasive lobular.

Notes on the study in general: Most shared enriched TCRB sequences were commonly generated ones. Comparing each tissue with blood distinguished tumor from normal in 14 of 16 patients. Compared with adjacent normal breast tissue, tumors showed 2 to 3-fold greater T cell density and higher clonality.

CDR3 size: 13 residues. Germline CDR1 is SGHTA and CDR2 is FQGTGA. The V end lost 5 bases, the J end lost 2 bases, and 8 bases lay between the germline ends. There are a few counts of this clone. Its antigen is not identified. Data came from immunoSEQ multiplex PCR; TCRdb stores just in-frame clones and leaves some out. The sample records tens of thousands of clones, just under 80% being singletons. This sequence originates from a person aged 40 to 50 with breast cancer. Sequencing was carried out using blood. The chain recombines TRBV7-3 with TRBJ2-3, with D hard to call. CDR3 DNA sequence: TGTGCCAGCAGCGTTGACTTCACAGATACGCAGTATTTT. Translating gives CASSVDFTDTQYF.